This entry concerns a single T cell receptor (beta chain). The antigen it recognizes is unknown. No quality values exist for individual bases; no much larger clone is one base distant. To be included, a participant needed at least one PBMC sample from before ART initiation plus at least two post-ART samples. Every participant with HIV received treatment in the United States of America. Before DNA extraction, cryopreserved samples containing about 1-11 million PBMC were thawed and washed. At the time of the earliest PBMC sample, participants with HIV were aged between about 20 and 54 years. Each participant contributed PBMC samples from 1-4 timepoints before ART initiation and 2-8 timepoints after ART initiation, with a median of 7 samples. For every participant, serial HIV viral load, CD4+ T-cell count, ART history and demographic data were obtained. Genomic DNA was extracted from unsorted PBMC with a Qiagen kit on a QIAcube, with processing performed in batches of 12 samples.

The immunoSEQ hsTCRB v3.0 assay was used at survey level resolution to sequence the TRB variable region. TRB sequencing targeted a depth of about 40,000-50,000 T-cell genomes per sample. An Illumina MiSeq with a v3 150-cycle kit was used to sequence the pooled TRB libraries. On the authors' methods: Repertoire analysis ran in R within a reproducible Nextflow workflow covering QC, data transformation and analysis. LymphoSeq2, an R package for AIRR-Seq data exploration, was used to implement custom analyses. Four samples that produced fewer than 5000 total TRB sequences were removed, so 188 HIV repertoires were analyzed. Of the roughly 180 retained HIV repertoires, 55 to 60 were collected before and about 130 after ART initiation. Repertoires were downsampled to 5000 TRB nucleotide sequences, and summary statistics were averaged over 100 downsampling iterations. The analysis kept only TRB sequences whose CDR3 regions were at least seven amino acids long. Diversity was assessed using a clonality score derived from Shannon entropy and using the Gini coefficient. In the repertoire networks, any two of the top 5000 CDR3 amino acid sequences were linked whenever the two sequences differed by an edit distance of one. For TRB CDR3 amino acid sequences, antigen specificity groups and MHC restriction were predicted with GLIPH2. To flag known associations with CMV, EBV, HIV or tissue antigens, CDR3 amino acid sequences were compared against VDJdb and McPAS-TCR. Pre-ART, post-ART and control groups were compared with Wilcoxon signed-rank tests and Holm-Bonferroni correction. Drawn from immuneACCESS, this table holds only the in-frame rearrangements with V and J called that TCRdb kept. Clones are partly lost; checked studies trace under half to an unresolved V gene and leave the rest unexplained. The V and J calls and the clone size are those of that table, but D and trimming were determined from the DNA. This sample is represented by some 23,000 clones; over 70% of them were singletons. The ten largest make up around 5% of the sample.

This sample is part of a study of long-term antiretroviral therapy in people with HIV (dated by TCRdb to between 2021 and 2024). In the study overall: Collection of the earliest samples took place about a decade ahead of the 2015 WHO recommendation for immediate ART, at a time when ART was typically delayed until CD4 counts fell. No cross-contamination during QIAcube processing was shown when test extractions of a monoclonal T-cell line were performed alongside over 25 polyclonal samples. A retrospective serial study tested whether changes in peripheral blood TRB repertoire composition and diversity were associated with ART initiation and durable HIV suppression. Of the 30 to 35 participants with HIV, about a dozen were female. From fewer than 35 adults with confirmed HIV infection, the cohort provided under 200 cryopreserved PBMC samples, gathered serially across a mean of approximately six years (range 1-12). Findings and caveats that apply to the study as a whole: Compared with controls, HIV repertoires had narrower CDR3 length ranges, and the network structure pointed to an antigen-experienced repertoire that shifted only slightly toward naive after ART. Inferences about post-ART repertoire changes are limited because no data were available on ART adherence, viral resistance or therapy changes. Since PBMC availability was limited, sequencing covered only the TCR beta chain, with no alpha chain pairing. Samples dated from the mid-2000s to the late 2010s, and the ART regimens used may be less effective than current ones. Starting ART was linked to a significant rise in TRB diversity, yet even after long-term ART the diversity remained significantly lower than in transplant donor controls. Because cell numbers in pre-ART samples were limited, unsorted PBMC were profiled instead of sorted CD4+ and CD8+ T cells. Expanded TRB clones identified before ART initiation dominated the repertoire across all time points, though the dominance fluctuated and decreased in many PLHIV after ART.

The V and J ends are trimmed by 9 bases and 4 bases, leaving 12 bases between them. Based on the germline V gene (reference sequence), the CDR1 and CDR2 sequences are LNHDA and SQIVND. Taken from cysteine to phenylalanine, the CDR3 has 12 residues. The DNA shown is the 36-base CDR3, in frame from base 1. The rearranged chain carries TRBV19 and TRBJ2-5, and possibly TRBD2, on 5 matching bases. This TCR came from a middle-aged man with HIV. The sample consisted of unsorted PBMCs, taken 0.3 years after starting antiretroviral therapy. DNA sequence: TGTGCCAGCAAAAGTCGGGGAGAGACCCAGTACTTC. This gives the protein CASKSRGETQYF.